Below are 28 T cell receptor beta chains sequenced from a single sample in a study of cytomegalovirus exposure and HLA in healthy donors. The table came from immunoSEQ multiplex PCR; TCRdb's copy has only in-frame clones and leaves some out. The table lists approximately 280,000 clones, around 89% of them singletons. The sequenced material came from PBMCs. These receptors were taken from a woman aged 18-29 years in good health and CMV-seronegative.

This chain links TRBV28 with TRBJ1-3, with D hard to call. The CDR3 length is 13 residues. Trimming shortened V by 6 bases and J by 2 bases, and 8 bases separated the two germline ends. CDR1 MDHEN and CDR2 SYDVKM come from the germline V gene. Here the CDR3 reads CASRRGAGNTIYF. CDR3 in DNA: TGTGCCAGCAGACGCGGGGCTGGAAACACCATATATTTT. The full variable domain, with the rest looked up from reference TRBV28 and TRBJ1-3, is DVKVTQSSRYLVKRTGEKVFLECVQDMDHENMFWYRQDPGLGLRLIYFSYDVKMKEKGDIPEGYSVSREKKERFSLILESASTNQTSMYLCASRRGAGNTIYFGEGSWLTVV.

The chain has TRBV28 and TRBJ2-6; 8 bases map to TRBD1. Germline CDR1 and CDR2: MDHEN and SYDVKM. The CDR3 sequence is 17 residues long. V lost 9 bases to trimming and J lost 4 bases; unmatched junction nucleotides: 14. CDR3 sequence reads: CASLWAGGASGANVLTF. CDR3 nucleotides: TGTGCCAGTTTGTGGGCAGGGGGCGCTTCCGGGGCCAACGTCCTGACTTTC.

This clone was seen only once. The V call is TRBV14, the J call TRBJ1-1; D might be TRBD1 (6 bases). Germline CDR1 reads SGHDN; CDR2 reads FVKESK. The CDR3 is 16 residues long. V lost 1 base to trimming and J lost 2 bases, with 14 bases between them. CDR3 loop: CASSQVGQGFNTEAFF. Here the CDR3 DNA reads TGTGCCAGCAGCCAAGTCGGGCAGGGGTTCAACACTGAAGCTTTCTTT.

A single count supports this clone. The rearrangement uses TRBV15 and TRBJ2-1; D perhaps matches TRBD2 (6 bases). V lost 5 bases and J 5 bases, leaving 10 bases between the germline ends. This CDR3 has 13 amino acids. The germline V gene has CDR1 LNHNV and CDR2 YYDKDF (reference sequence). The CDR3: CATSGRLDNEQFF. The CDR3 coding sequence is TGTGCCACCAGCGGGCGACTAGACAATGAGCAGTTCTTC.

The chain links TRBV7-6 to TRBJ2-7; 10 bases match TRBD2. The V gene's germline CDR1 is SGHVS and CDR2 FNYEAQ. The CDR3 covers 16 residues. Germline trimming cut 5 bases from V and 3 bases from J; bases unmatched to any gene: 10. The CDR3 reads CASSPSSSGRGYEQYF. The CDR3 coding sequence is TGTGCCAGCAGCCCCTCCTCTAGCGGGAGAGGCTACGAGCAGTACTTC.

The chain recombines TRBV11-2 with TRBJ1-6; 10 bases match TRBD1. This CDR3 spans 16 amino acids. Per germline, CDR1 SGHAT and CDR2 FQNNGV. The V gene end was trimmed by 3 bases and the J gene end by 6 bases; junction bases not matched to a gene: 5. CDR3 region: CASSFSGQGINSPLHF. The CDR3 DNA sequence: TGTGCCAGCAGCTTCTCGGGACAGGGGATTAATTCACCCCTCCACTTT.

The CDR3 is CASSFSRAYGYTF. The CDR3 DNA follows: TGTGCCAGCAGCTTCAGCAGGGCCTATGGCTACACCTTC. This sequence joins TRBV5-6 and TRBJ1-2, with a tentative D call TRBD1 (5 bases). V lost 2 bases, J lost 4 bases, and 9 bases lay in between. Per germline, CDR1 SGHDT and CDR2 YYEEEE. This CDR3 comprises 13 residues. The variable domain in full, with the rest retrieved from reference TRBV5-6 and TRBJ1-2, is DAGVTQSPTHLIKTRGQQVTLRCSPKSGHDTVSWYQQALGQGPQFIFQYYEEEERQRGNFPDRFSGHQFPNYSSELNVNALLLGDSALYLCASSFSRAYGYTFGSGTRLTVV.

Worth noting for this clone: The germline gene is not matched at one end of the junction; a read error may be the cause. The chain combines TRBV6-1 with TRBJ2-4, with 15 bases identical to TRBD2. Germline-derived CDR1 and CDR2 are MNHNS and SASEGT. The CDR3 contains 14 residues. CDR3 region: CASVAGTSGRPTNF. The CDR3 DNA is TGTGCCAGCGTAGCCGGGACTAGCGGGAGGCCAACCAACTTC.

This rearrangement joins TRBV7-9 to TRBJ1-2; no firm D call. In germline, CDR1 is SEHNR, CDR2 FQNEAQ (reference sequence). The ends were cut back, 5 bases at V and 4 bases at J, with 5 bases in the middle. This CDR3 region has 11 residues. This CDR3 reads CASSRSYGYTF. The CDR3 nucleotides are TGTGCCAGCAGCCGGTCCTATGGCTACACCTTC.

The rearrangement links TRBV19 to TRBJ2-7, with no clear D. The V and J ends lost 0 bases and 1 base respectively, with 10 bases between them. Germline-derived CDR1 and CDR2 are LNHDA and SQIVND (reference sequence). This CDR3 spans 15 amino acids. The CDR3 reads CASSIDPWSSYEQYF. As DNA, the CDR3 is TGTGCCAGTAGTATAGATCCCTGGAGTTCCTACGAGCAGTACTTC.

The rearrangement uses TRBV28 and TRBJ2-7; D unclear. CDR1 MDHEN and CDR2 SYDVKM come from the germline V gene. V shed 6 bases and J shed 4 bases, with 19 bases lying between them. The length of the CDR3 is 15 residues. In DNA form, the CDR3 reads TGTGCCAGCAGGGATGGGCTGACCGCTGGGTACGAGCAGTACTTC. Protein sequence: CASRDGLTAGYEQYF.

This clone occurred once. This chain connects TRBV28 to TRBJ1-5; D remains ambiguous. The germline CDR1 and CDR2 sequences are MDHEN and SYDVKM. V gave up 6 bases and J gave up 4 bases, with 10 bases separating them. CDR3 length: 13 amino acids. The CDR3 bases are TGTGCCAGCAGGCGGCAGATGAATCAGCCCCAGCATTTT. Encoded protein: CASRRQMNQPQHF.

The rearrangement uses TRBV6-5 and TRBJ1-2, with no clear D. The CDR3 has 13 residues. Trimming took 2 bases from V and 0 from J, leaving 4 bases between them. Germline V gene sequence: CDR1 MNHEY, CDR2 SVGAGI. CDR3 amino acids: CASSYEANYGYTF. The CDR3, as DNA: TGTGCCAGCAGTTACGAGGCTAACTATGGCTACACCTTC.

This clone was seen just once. CDR3 protein: CASSGGTGGFYEQYF. In DNA form, the CDR3 reads TGTGCCAGCAGCGGAGGGACAGGGGGCTTTTACGAGCAGTACTTC. J is TRBJ2-7 and V is TRBV9, with 12 positions matching TRBD1. The trim removed 3 bases at V and 4 bases at J, leaving 5 bases unmatched. CDR1 is SGDLS and CDR2 is YYNGEE in the germline V gene. The CDR3 is made up of 15 amino acids. The full variable domain, with the rest looked up from reference TRBV9 and TRBJ2-7, is DSGVTQTPKHLITATGQRVTLRCSPRSGDLSVYWYQQSLDQGLQFLIQYYNGEERAKGNILERFSAQQFPDLHSELNLSSLELGDSALYFCASSGGTGGFYEQYFGPGTRLTVT.

This chain connects TRBV27 to TRBJ1-1; D possibly corresponds to TRBD1 (6 bases). V was trimmed by 3 bases and J by 5 bases, leaving 16 bases between them. The CDR3 extends over 15 amino acids. The germline V gene has CDR1 MNHEY and CDR2 SMNVEV (reference sequence). The CDR3, as DNA: TGTGCCAGCAGTTTGGGGGGGCGTGCGAGAACTGAAGCTTTCTTT. It specifies CASSLGGRARTEAFF.

The genes are TRBV30 and TRBJ2-2, with 11 bases aligning to TRBD2. Trimming at V came to 8 bases and at J to 0 bases, leaving 11 bases not matched to a gene. The CDR3 runs 17 residues. Germline CDR1 reads GTSNPN; CDR2 reads SVGIG (reference sequence). CDR3 residues: CAGFPRTSGPNTGELFF. As DNA, the CDR3 is TGTGCCGGCTTCCCCCGGACTAGCGGGCCGAACACCGGGGAGCTGTTTTTT.

V is TRBV11-3 and J is TRBJ2-2; 14 nucleotides match TRBD2. The V and J ends lost 6 bases and 6 bases, in that order; junction bases with no gene match: 6. Germline values: CDR1 SGHNT, CDR2 YENEEA. The CDR3 length is 16 residues. The chain's CDR3 is CASSPGTSGSSGELFF. CDR3 DNA: TGTGCCAGCAGTCCCGGGACTAGCGGGAGTTCCGGGGAGCTGTTTTTT.

The chain has TRBV27 and TRBJ2-1; tentatively, D is TRBD1 (6 bases). The V gene lost 3 bases and the J gene lost 3 bases, with 6 bases spanning the gap. Per germline, CDR1 MNHEY and CDR2 SMNVEV (reference sequence). The CDR3 has 13 amino acids. The CDR3 loop reads CASSLDSYNEQFF. CDR3 DNA sequence: TGTGCCAGCAGTTTGGACAGCTACAATGAGCAGTTCTTC.

CDR3 sequence (DNA): TGCAGCGTTGACGCCAGATCCTCCTACAATGAGCAGTTCTTC. The encoded protein is CSVDARSSYNEQFF. The rearrangement links TRBV29-1 to TRBJ2-1; D gene unclear. This CDR3 is built from 14 residues. V lost 3 bases, J lost 0 bases, and 9 bases lay in between. Germline CDR1 and CDR2: SQVTM and ANQGSEA.

The chain is built from TRBV9 and TRBJ2-7, with D possibly TRBD2 on 5 matching bases. The CDR3 loop spans 14 amino acids. Germline V gives CDR1 SGDLS, CDR2 YYNGEE. Trimming removed 3 bases at V and 6 bases at J, with 16 bases between. The CDR3 loop reads CASSAGKFGAEQYF. The CDR3 DNA reads TGTGCCAGCAGCGCCGGGAAATTCGGAGCCGAGCAGTACTTC.

The chain has TRBV5-4 and TRBJ2-7; D gene unclear. V was pared by 4 bases and J by 2 bases, with 16 bases between. The germline CDR1 and CDR2 sequences are SGHNT and YYREEE (reference sequence). The CDR3 is 15 residues long. The CDR3 loop reads CASSPSLTPTYEQYF. The CDR3 DNA reads as TGTGCCAGCAGCCCCTCTTTGACTCCAACCTACGAGCAGTACTTC.

The chain couples TRBV7-9 to TRBJ2-3; possible D gene TRBD2, 6 bases. Trimming took off 5 bases at V and 0 bases at J, with 9 bases between the two ends. Per the germline V gene, CDR1 is SEHNR and CDR2 is FQNEAQ (reference sequence). The CDR3 has 14 residues. The CDR3 DNA follows: TGTGCCAGCAGCCGGGACTGGAGCACAGATACGCAGTATTTT. Translating it yields CASSRDWSTDTQYF.

CDR3 sequence: CASRDSLSQETQYF. The CDR3 DNA reads TGTGCCAGCAGGGACTCCTTATCCCAAGAGACCCAGTACTTC. The chain combines TRBV2 with TRBJ2-5; D might be TRBD2 (5 bases). CDR3 size: 14 residues. The V end was cut by 6 bases, the J end by 1 base, with 12 bases between. CDR1 SNHLY and CDR2 FYNNEI come from the germline V gene.

This clone showed up just once. This chain connects TRBV7-2 to TRBJ2-3; TRBD2 matches at 10 bases. Germline CDR1 is SGHTA and CDR2 is FQGNSA. V shed 7 bases, J shed 4 bases, and the junction held 14 bases outside the gene matches. CDR3 length equals 17 residues. The CDR3 DNA reads as TGTGCCAGCAATAGCGGAAGCGGGAGGGCCGGTTCAGATACGCAGTATTTT. It encodes CASNSGSGRAGSDTQYF.

J is TRBJ2-7 and V is TRBV9; 10 nucleotides line up with TRBD2. With V trimmed by 0 bases and J by 3 bases, 6 bases remained unmatched. Germline CDR1 is SGDLS and CDR2 is YYNGEE. The length of the CDR3 is 16 residues. In DNA, the CDR3 is TGTGCCAGCAGCGTAGAAGGGACTAGCGAGTTCTACGAGCAGTACTTC. This gives the protein CASSVEGTSEFYEQYF.

V is TRBV7-2 and J is TRBJ1-5; no firm D call. This CDR3 contains 15 residues. Germline V gives CDR1 SGHTA, CDR2 FQGNSA. V dropped 3 bases and J dropped 7 bases, with 16 bases sitting between them. For the CDR3, the DNA is TGTGCCAGCAGCTTGGGAGGGCTCCTCGGACAGCCCCAGCATTTT. It yields the protein CASSLGGLLGQPQHF.

The rearrangement uses TRBV7-3 and TRBJ1-2, with 8 bases identical to TRBD1. This CDR3 has 13 amino acids. The J segment lost 7 bases and the V segment lost 3 bases, leaving 4 bases of the junction unmatched. Germline values: CDR1 SGHTA, CDR2 FQGTGA. CDR3 residues: CASSFPGQAGYTF. The CDR3, as DNA: TGTGCCAGCAGCTTCCCGGGACAGGCTGGCTACACCTTC.

The chain links TRBV2 to TRBJ2-4; perhaps TRBD1 as D (5 bases). The CDR3 sequence is 15 residues long. In germline, CDR1 is SNHLY, CDR2 FYNNEI. V was cut by 7 bases and J by 0 bases, with 13 bases left in between. In nucleotides, the CDR3 is TGTGCCAGCAACGACGGACAAAGAGCCAAAAACATTCAGTACTTC. Encoded protein: CASNDGQRAKNIQYF.